These 20 T cell receptor beta chains originate from one sample sequenced in a study of cytomegalovirus exposure and HLA in healthy donors. The PCR contained 60 Vbeta and 13 Jbeta primers. Data came from immunoSEQ multiplex PCR; TCRdb stores just in-frame clones and leaves some out. The sample consists of 100,000 to 150,000 clones, 75% to 85% of them appearing once. Sequencing was carried out using PBMCs. The receptors stem from a woman aged 18-35 years in good health and CMV-seropositive.

This clone appeared once. The chain joins TRBV7-2 to TRBJ1-2; TRBD1 might be the D (5 bases). With 5 bases removed from V and 4 bases from J, the gap between germline ends came to 14 bases. The CDR3 sequence is 14 residues long. The germline V gene encodes CDR1 SGHTA and CDR2 FQGNSA. The CDR3 nucleotides are TGTGCCAGCAGCCGCGGGGGGACCACCTATGGCTACACCTTC. It yields the protein CASSRGGTTYGYTF. The full variable domain, rest sourced from reference TRBV7-2 and TRBJ1-2, is GAGVSQSPSNKVTEKGKDVELRCDPISGHTALYWYRQSLGQGLEFLIYFQGNSAPDKSGLPSDRFSAERTGGSVSTLTIQRTQQEDSAVYLCASSRGGTTYGYTFGSGTRLTVV.

This chain uses TRBV10-3 with TRBJ2-7, with 11 nucleotides matching TRBD1. CDR3 length equals 14 residues. V was clipped by 11 bases and J by 6 bases; unmatched bases: 12. In germline, CDR1 is ENHRY, CDR2 SYGVKD. CDR3 DNA: TGTGCCTCGAGCTTAGGGACAGGGGGACGCGAGCAGTACTTC. Encoded protein: CASSLGTGGREQYF.

The V call is TRBV27, the J call TRBJ1-4, with TRBD1 matching 7 bases. The CDR3 length is 13 residues. Losses at the gene ends were 4 bases for V and 7 bases for J; bases not matched to a gene: 3. The V gene's germline CDR1 is MNHEY and CDR2 SMNVEV (reference sequence). The CDR3 sequence is CASSSQGPEKLFF. CDR3 coding DNA: TGTGCCAGCAGTTCACAGGGGCCTGAAAAACTGTTTTTT.

V usage is TRBV4-2 and J usage is TRBJ2-7, with 9 bases that match TRBD1. Trimming took 1 base from V and 6 from J; bases not matched to a gene: 16. This CDR3 is built from 18 residues. Germline assignment: CDR1 LGHNA and CDR2 YNFKEQ. CDR3 bases: TGTGCCAGCAGCCAAGCATCTGCGGGAAGGACAGGGGTTTCCGAGCAGTACTTC. Its protein product is CASSQASAGRTGVSEQYF.

The chain employs TRBV14 and TRBJ1-2, with a tentative D call TRBD1 (6 bases). V was trimmed by 2 bases and J by 4 bases, leaving 11 bases between them. CDR3 length: 14 amino acids. The germline CDR1 and CDR2 sequences are SGHDN and FVKESK. The CDR3 protein is CASSQNREGYGYTF. DNA of the CDR3: TGTGCCAGCAGCCAAAACAGGGAGGGCTATGGCTACACCTTC.

The chain joins TRBV5-4 to TRBJ2-7; 8 nucleotides match TRBD1. This CDR3 spans 15 amino acids. Germline V gene sequence: CDR1 SGHNT, CDR2 YYREEE (reference sequence). Trimming removed 0 bases from V and 6 bases from J; junction bases left unmatched: 8. The CDR3 region is CASSLAATGDCEQYF. CDR3 nucleotide sequence: TGTGCCAGCAGCTTGGCCGCGACAGGGGACTGCGAGCAGTACTTC.

The rearrangement links TRBV7-9 to TRBJ1-5; TRBD1 matches 7 bases. Trimming at V came to 1 base and at J to 3 bases, leaving 6 bases not matched to a gene. The CDR3 length is 16 residues. The germline CDR1 and CDR2 sequences are SEHNR and FQNEAQ (reference sequence). Here the CDR3 reads CASSLGRTGVNQPQHF. The CDR3 nucleotides are TGTGCCAGCAGCTTAGGCCGGACAGGCGTCAATCAGCCCCAGCATTTT.

The rearrangement joins TRBV4-1 to TRBJ2-1; 7 bases fit TRBD1. V shed 4 bases, J shed 7 bases, and the junction held 7 bases outside the gene matches. The CDR3 totals 14 residues. Germline CDR1 is MGHRA and CDR2 is YSYEKL. CDR3 nucleotide sequence: TGCGCCAGCAGCCCAGACAGGGATAGAAATGAGCAGTTCTTC. This sequence encodes CASSPDRDRNEQFF.

This clone was counted between two and nine times. CDR3: CASRPGSAPNQPQHF. The CDR3 coding sequence is TGTGCCAGCAGGCCGGGAAGTGCCCCCAATCAGCCCCAGCATTTT. V gene TRBV6-1 combines with J gene TRBJ1-5, with D unresolved. With 6 bases removed from V and 3 bases from J, the gap between germline ends came to 15 bases. The CDR3 sequence is 15 residues long. Germline lookup yields CDR1 MNHNS and CDR2 SASEGT.

The rearrangement joins TRBV11-2 to TRBJ2-3, with D possibly being TRBD1 (8 bases). Trimming took off 4 bases at V and 5 bases at J, with 19 bases between the two ends. The CDR3 has 16 amino acids. Per germline, CDR1 SGHAT and CDR2 FQNNGV. This CDR3 is CASSSSDRGGVDTQYF. As DNA, the CDR3 is TGTGCCAGCAGCTCCTCCGACAGGGGAGGGGTAGATACGCAGTATTTT.

The rearrangement uses TRBV21-1 and TRBJ2-6; TRBD1, as called in the table, went unchecked against the DNA. TRBV21-1 is designated a pseudogene. The CDR3 spans 18 residues. In DNA form, the CDR3 reads TGTGCCAGCAGCGGCCAACAGGGGGGTCGCTCTGGGGCCAACGTCCTGACTTTC. It is translated as CASSGQQGGRSGANVLTF.

The rearrangement joins TRBV10-3 to TRBJ2-5; D is possibly TRBD2 (5 bases). This CDR3 is built from 13 residues. V lost 6 bases to trimming and J lost 2 bases, with 10 bases between them. Germline assignment: CDR1 ENHRY and CDR2 SYGVKD. The CDR3 is CAIRGGQQETQYF. The CDR3 DNA follows: TGTGCCATCAGGGGCGGGCAGCAAGAGACCCAGTACTTC.

This clone was recorded once. This chain uses TRBV6-4 with TRBJ1-6; tentatively, D is TRBD1 (5 bases). Germline V gene lookup returns CDR1 MRHNA and CDR2 SNTAGT. The V and J ends lost 3 bases and 9 bases respectively, with 18 bases between them. The CDR3 covers 16 residues. CDR3 residues: CASSEVVAGFGSPLHF. The CDR3, as DNA: TGTGCCAGCAGTGAAGTAGTTGCAGGGTTTGGTTCACCCCTCCACTTT.

This clone has just a few counts. The rearrangement links TRBV11-2 to TRBJ2-5; 7 bases are a match to TRBD2. This CDR3 comprises 14 residues. J gave up 3 bases and V 3 bases, and 4 bases lay outside the gene matches. CDR1 and CDR2 (germline): SGHAT, FQNNGV. The CDR3 sequence: CASSLGTKEETQYF. CDR3 in DNA: TGTGCCAGCAGCTTGGGGACTAAAGAAGAGACCCAGTACTTC.

The rearrangement links TRBV7-9 to TRBJ1-2; 10 positions match TRBD1. Germline V gene data show CDR1 as SEHNR and CDR2 as FQNEAQ (reference sequence). The CDR3 has 14 residues. V lost 7 bases, J lost 4 bases, and 6 bases stayed unmatched. The CDR3 sequence: CASIETGGAYGYTF. The CDR3 DNA reads as TGTGCCAGCATCGAGACAGGGGGCGCCTATGGCTACACCTTC.

This clone was found once. This chain uses TRBV20-1 with TRBJ1-5; no definite D call. Trimming shortened V by 5 bases and J by 11 bases, and 10 bases separated the two germline ends. CDR1 is DFQATT, CDR2 SNEGSKA, per germline (reference sequence). The CDR3 sequence is 10 residues long. The CDR3 protein is CSAWGGTQHF. CDR3 bases: TGCAGTGCTTGGGGAGGGACCCAGCATTTT.

The CDR3 here is CASTGPDTEAFF. CDR3 DNA: TGTGCCAGCACAGGGCCGGACACTGAAGCTTTCTTT. The chain has TRBV6-5 and TRBJ1-1; the D gene is possibly TRBD1 (5 bases). The CDR3 has 12 amino acids. From germline, CDR1 is MNHEY and CDR2 SVGAGI. V lost 7 bases and J lost 3, with 9 bases in between.

The rearrangement joins TRBV10-3 to TRBJ2-3, with TRBD2 matching 7 bases. J gave up 4 bases and V 10 bases, and 11 bases lay outside the gene matches. The CDR3 sequence is 14 residues long. Germline lookup yields CDR1 ENHRY and CDR2 SYGVKD. For the CDR3, the DNA is TGTGCCACCACCTCCAGCGGGGTGGCAGATACGCAGTATTTT. It codes for CATTSSGVADTQYF.

This rearrangement joins TRBV18 to TRBJ1-1; no firm D call. The CDR3 totals 12 residues. V lost 6 bases, J lost 8 bases, and 13 bases lay in between. Germline CDR1 reads KGHSH; CDR2 reads LQKENI. The CDR3 here is CASSPKNGEAFF. Here the CDR3 DNA reads TGTGCCAGCTCCCCCAAGAACGGGGAAGCTTTCTTT.

The CDR3 DNA is TGCGCCAGCAGCCTTAGTGGGGCTGCCTCCTATAATTCACCCCTCCACTTT. Amino acid sequence: CASSLSGAASYNSPLHF. The chain has TRBV4-1 and TRBJ1-6, with a possible D match to TRBD1 (5 bases). In germline, CDR1 is MGHRA, CDR2 YSYEKL. Trimming took off 4 bases at V and 0 bases at J, with 13 bases between the two ends. The CDR3 spans 17 residues.